These 28 T cell receptor beta chains were all obtained from the same sample, sequenced in a study of shared clonotypes between healthy human individuals. Using immunoSEQ multiplex PCR, the repertoire was profiled, and TCRdb retains in-frame clones only, with some absent. The sample carries approximately 2.1 million clones, more than 80% recorded once. The sequencing input was naive CD4+ T cells from PBMCs. Sample subset: CD45RA+ positively selected. The receptors shown here come from a young man in good health. Some clones in this sample may be carry-over from other donors' samples.

The rearrangement joins TRBV6-6 to TRBJ1-5; 9 bases are a match to TRBD1. The CDR3 loop spans 16 amino acids. Unmatched junction bases numbered 9, after V lost 6 bases and J lost 3 bases. The germline V gene has CDR1 MNHNY and CDR2 SVGAGI (reference sequence). The CDR3 is CASRGPGQGNNQPQHF. The DNA of the CDR3 is TGTGCCAGCAGAGGTCCGGGACAGGGAAACAATCAGCCCCAGCATTTT.

This clone appeared once. V gene TRBV6-1 combines with J gene TRBJ2-7; D may be TRBD2 (5 bases). This CDR3 is built from 13 residues. Germline values: CDR1 MNHNS, CDR2 SASEGT. Deletions cut 2 bases from V and 6 bases from J, with 11 bases between. CDR3 DNA: TGTGCCAGCAGTGAATATGGGAGCGTCGAGCAGTACTTC. It codes for CASSEYGSVEQYF.

The V and J genes are TRBV5-4 and TRBJ1-1; possible D gene TRBD1, 5 bases. CDR3 length: 16 amino acids. V was trimmed by 4 bases and J by 2 bases, leaving 18 bases between them. The germline gives CDR1 SGHNT, CDR2 YYREEE (reference sequence). The CDR3 DNA is TGTGCCAGCAGCCGAACCCCGGGACCTCTTAACACTGAAGCTTTCTTT. Translated, it gives CASSRTPGPLNTEAFF.

The chain has TRBV18 and TRBJ2-5; a weak D match, TRBD1 (6 bases). The CDR3 has 17 residues. The V gene's germline CDR1 is KGHSH and CDR2 LQKENI. Trimming shortened V by 3 bases and J by 2 bases, and 19 bases separated the two germline ends. The CDR3 sequence: CASSPTEGEGGQETQYF. In DNA, the CDR3 is TGTGCCAGCTCACCCACCGAAGGGGAAGGGGGACAAGAGACCCAGTACTTC.

This clone has only a few counts. The gene calls are TRBV30 and TRBJ1-1; D uncertain. V was cut by 0 bases and J by 5 bases, with 7 bases left in between. CDR3 length equals 12 residues. Per germline, CDR1 GTSNPN and CDR2 SVGIG (reference sequence). CDR3 protein: CAWSVVITEAFF. The CDR3 DNA reads as TGTGCCTGGAGTGTGGTGATTACTGAAGCTTTCTTT.

The chain joins TRBV28 to TRBJ2-5, with 11 nucleotides matching TRBD2. The germline CDR1 and CDR2 sequences are MDHEN and SYDVKM. The CDR3 spans 18 residues. After removal of 5 bases from V and 1 base from J, the junction contained 12 bases not matched to a gene. As DNA, the CDR3 is TGTGCCAGCAGTCAGGGACTAGCGGCAATTACTCTCCAAGAGACCCAGTACTTC. As protein: CASSQGLAAITLQETQYF.

This chain links TRBV5-6 with TRBJ2-7; TRBD1 is a possible D gene (5 bases). CDR1 is SGHDT, CDR2 YYEEEE, per germline. The CDR3 runs 15 residues. V gave up 1 base and J gave up 0 bases, with 11 bases separating them. The CDR3 DNA reads as TGTGCCAGCAGCTTGTATGGGGCGAGCTCCTACGAGCAGTACTTC. Amino acids: CASSLYGASSYEQYF.

The chain employs TRBV19 and TRBJ2-1; D is perhaps TRBD1 or TRBD2 (5 bases each). The germline gives CDR1 LNHDA, CDR2 SQIVND (reference sequence). Trimming shortened V by 4 bases and J by 9 bases, and 13 bases separated the two germline ends. The CDR3 spans 13 residues. The CDR3 DNA reads TGTGCCAGTAGTAGAGAGGGGTTCGGTGAGCAGTTCTTC. Translating gives CASSREGFGEQFF.

The rearrangement joins TRBV28 to TRBJ2-1, with 11 bases that match TRBD2. The CDR3 loop spans 15 amino acids. The V gene's germline CDR1 is MDHEN and CDR2 SYDVKM. The V segment lost 7 bases and the J segment 8 bases; nucleotides outside the gene matches: 10. The CDR3, as DNA: TGTGCCAGCACCGACCCTAGCGGGAGGAGGGATGAGCAGTTCTTC. Residues: CASTDPSGRRDEQFF.

The chain uses TRBV18 and TRBJ2-2, with TRBD1 identical over 8 bases. CDR1 and CDR2 from the germline V gene are KGHSH and LQKENI. The junction had 2 bases not matched to a gene; V was cut back by 4 bases and J by 4 bases. The CDR3 covers 14 residues. The CDR3 DNA reads as TGTGCCAGCTCACTGGACAGGGTCACCGGGGAGCTGTTTTTT. Its translation is CASSLDRVTGELFF.

To note about this clone: Other DNA sequences of this sample code for an identical CDR3. The CDR3 reads CASSVAGLETQYF. CDR3 nucleotide sequence: TGTGCCAGCAGCGTGGCTGGACTAGAGACCCAGTACTTC. The J gene is TRBJ2-5, the V gene TRBV9, with D perhaps matching TRBD2 (5 bases). Trimming pared 2 bases from V and 4 bases from J, leaving 9 bases between. CDR1 SGDLS and CDR2 YYNGEE come from the germline V gene. CDR3 size: 13 residues.

The chain carries TRBV15 and TRBJ2-1; 9 bases agree with TRBD2. The V segment lost 3 bases and the J segment 8 bases; nucleotides outside the gene matches: 8. From germline, CDR1 is LNHNV and CDR2 YYDKDF (reference sequence). The CDR3 length is 15 residues. This CDR3 is CATSRGREGVYEQFF. DNA for the CDR3: TGTGCCACCAGCAGGGGGCGGGAGGGCGTCTATGAGCAGTTCTTC.

The chain has TRBV19 and TRBJ2-1; the match to TRBD1 covers 9 bases. The CDR3 has 15 amino acids. CDR1 is LNHDA and CDR2 is SQIVND in the germline V gene (reference sequence). With 5 bases clipped from V and 8 bases from J, the junction kept 10 bases outside the gene matches. CDR3 amino acids: CASSLKTGGWDEQFF. Here the CDR3 DNA reads TGTGCCAGTAGTCTGAAGACAGGGGGTTGGGATGAGCAGTTCTTC.

A remark on this clone: Other DNA sequences of this sample code for an identical CDR3. CDR3 sequence: CAWSLTYEQYF. DNA of the CDR3: TGTGCCTGGAGCCTCACCTACGAGCAGTACTTC. The chain couples TRBV30 to TRBJ2-7; D unresolved. Between the trimmed V and J ends, which lost 3 bases and 2 bases, there was a span of 5 bases. Germline V CDR1 and CDR2: GTSNPN, SVGIG (reference sequence). CDR3 length: 11 amino acids.

This chain connects TRBV5-4 to TRBJ1-1; 9 bases map to TRBD1. The CDR3 totals 18 residues. Trimming cost V 4 bases and J 5 bases; bases outside gene matches: 18. Germline assignment: CDR1 SGHNT and CDR2 YYREEE (reference sequence). CDR3 DNA sequence: TGTGCCAGCAGCCGGGACAGGGAAGCGTTCGGAAGGGGTACTGAAGCTTTCTTT. Translation: CASSRDREAFGRGTEAFF.

The chain recombines TRBV5-1 with TRBJ1-3; D is ambiguous. V was pared by 3 bases and J by 7 bases, with 11 bases between. The germline V gene encodes CDR1 SGHRS and CDR2 YFSETQ. The CDR3 loop spans 13 amino acids. This CDR3 is CASSWVAGNTIYF. As DNA, the CDR3 is TGCGCCAGCAGCTGGGTGGCGGGGAACACCATATATTTT. Combining the CDR3 with reference TRBV5-1 and TRBJ1-3 gives the whole variable domain KAGVTQTPRYLIKTRGQQVTLSCSPISGHRSVSWYQQTPGQGLQFLFEYFSETQRNKGNFPGRFSGRQFSNSRSEMNVSTLELGDSALYLCASSWVAGNTIYFGEGSWLTVV.

CDR3 residues: CASRLGGTGGIHEQYF. The CDR3 bases are TGTGCCAGCAGACTTGGGGGGACAGGGGGCATCCACGAGCAGTACTTC. The V call is TRBV28, the J call TRBJ2-7; 12 bases fit TRBD1. The CDR3 is made up of 16 amino acids. Unmatched junction bases numbered 11, after V lost 6 bases and J lost 5 bases. The germline V gene has CDR1 MDHEN and CDR2 SYDVKM.

The chain uses TRBV7-8 and TRBJ1-2; possible D gene TRBD1, 5 bases. This CDR3 spans 13 amino acids. Per the germline V gene, CDR1 is SGHVS and CDR2 is FQNEAQ. V was pared by 5 bases and J by 7 bases, with 14 bases between. The CDR3 protein is CASSPGRRGGYTF. CDR3 coding DNA: TGTGCCAGCAGCCCCGGACGGAGGGGTGGCTACACCTTC. Filled out from reference TRBV7-8 and TRBJ1-2, the complete variable domain reads GAGVSQSPRYKVAKRGQDVALRCDPISGHVSLFWYQQALGQGPEFLTYFQNEAQLDKSGLPSDRFFAERPEGSVSTLKIQRTQQEDSAVYLCASSPGRRGGYTFGSGTRLTVV.

The chain links TRBV28 to TRBJ2-3; tentative D call: TRBD1 (5 bases). The length of the CDR3 is 18 residues. V gave up 3 bases and J gave up 3 bases, with 22 bases separating them. Germline CDR1 MDHEN, CDR2 SYDVKM. DNA of the CDR3: TGTGCCAGCAGTTTTAGGGGAATTGTCCGAATGATTACAGATACGCAGTATTTT. This encodes CASSFRGIVRMITDTQYF.

This chain joins TRBV7-2 and TRBJ1-1; 7 nucleotides align to TRBD1. Germline CDR1 is SGHTA and CDR2 is FQGNSA. V shed 6 bases and J 11 bases; nucleotides not matched to a gene: 9. This CDR3 spans 12 amino acids. The CDR3: CASRPRQGPAFF. CDR3 DNA sequence: TGTGCCAGCAGACCGAGACAGGGCCCTGCTTTCTTT.

The J gene is TRBJ2-2, the V gene TRBV7-3, with D possibly matching TRBD1 (5 bases). The CDR3 runs 14 residues. CDR1 and CDR2 from the germline V gene are SGHTA and FQGTGA. The V end was cut by 5 bases, the J end by 8 bases, with 15 bases between. CDR3 in DNA: TGTGCCAGCAGCGCGACTGGGGCTGCTGGGGAGCTGTTTTTT. Translated: CASSATGAAGELFF.

J is TRBJ2-5 and V is TRBV10-3; 10 bases are a match to TRBD2. V lost 2 bases, J lost 4 bases, and 10 bases stayed unmatched. CDR1 is ENHRY and CDR2 is SYGVKD in the germline V gene. The CDR3 extends over 17 amino acids. CDR3 bases: TGTGCCATCAGTGAGCCCGGGGCTAGCGGGAGTTTAGAGACCCAGTACTTC. Its translation is CAISEPGASGSLETQYF.

The CDR3 region has the DNA TGTGCCAGCAGTTACGGGGGGAATAATCAGCCCCAGCATTTT. Translated: CASSYGGNNQPQHF. The chain combines TRBV6-5 with TRBJ1-5; maybe TRBD1 (5 bases). The CDR3 loop spans 14 amino acids. The germline V gene encodes CDR1 MNHEY and CDR2 SVGAGI. Trimming removed 2 bases at V and 4 bases at J, with 9 bases between.

J is TRBJ2-7 and V is TRBV29-1; 12 bases are a match to TRBD1. Germline lookup yields CDR1 SQVTM and CDR2 ANQGSEA. The J segment lost 4 bases and the V segment lost 4 bases, leaving 8 bases of the junction unmatched. This CDR3 contains 15 residues. For the CDR3, the DNA is TGCAGCGTTGCCTCCCCGGGACAGGGGGCTTACGAGCAGTACTTC. Its translation: CSVASPGQGAYEQYF.

CDR3 DNA: TGCGCCAGCAGCCAAGAGACAGGGCTGGCCGGGGAGCTGTTTTTT. The encoded protein is CASSQETGLAGELFF. This chain uses TRBV4-1 with TRBJ2-2, with TRBD1 matching over 7 bases. CDR1 is MGHRA, CDR2 YSYEKL, per germline. Trimming cost V 0 bases and J 6 bases; bases outside gene matches: 4. The CDR3 covers 15 residues.

J is TRBJ1-5 and V is TRBV7-2, with TRBD1 identical over 7 bases. The CDR3 extends over 15 amino acids. The V gene's germline CDR1 is SGHTA and CDR2 FQGNSA. V lost 5 bases, J lost 6 bases, and 10 bases stayed unmatched. CDR3 coding DNA: TGTGCCAGCAGCACCCTGATAGGGGGCCCTCAGCCCCAGCATTTT. It translates to CASSTLIGGPQPQHF.

The chain combines TRBV29-1 with TRBJ2-5; D tentatively reads TRBD1 or TRBD2 (5 bases each). CDR1 and CDR2 (germline): SQVTM, ANQGSEA. The length of the CDR3 is 14 residues. V was clipped by 6 bases and J by 5 bases, with 19 bases between them. CDR3 sequence: CSVDLRDPGETQYF. The CDR3 DNA sequence: TGCAGCGTAGACCTCAGGGACCCAGGGGAGACCCAGTACTTC. Looking up the rest from reference TRBV29-1 and TRBJ2-5 gives the full variable domain: SAVISQKPSRDICQRGTSLTIQCQVDSQVTMMFWYRQQPGQSLTLIATANQGSEATYESGFVIDKFPISRPNLTFSTLTVSNMSPEDSSIYLCSVDLRDPGETQYFGPGTRLLVL.

The CDR3 sequence is CASSRIQGGLSGYTF. The CDR3 DNA reads TGTGCCAGCAGTAGGATACAGGGTGGTTTGAGTGGCTACACCTTC. V and J are TRBV6-5 and TRBJ1-2, with a tentative D call TRBD1 (6 bases). This CDR3 contains 15 residues. The V end lost 5 bases, the J end lost 7 bases, and 20 bases lay between the germline ends. Germline CDR1 reads MNHEY; CDR2 reads SVGAGI.